The 12 T cell receptor beta chains in this list originate from one sample, sequenced in a study of shared clonotypes between healthy human individuals. Produced via immunoSEQ multiplex PCR; TCRdb's table is partial and in-frame only. The table records hundreds of thousands of clones, more than 95% of them present only once. Sequences were obtained from naive CD4+ T cells sorted from blood. Subset described: CD45RA+ positively selected. All receptors come from a woman under 40 in good health.

This clone occurred once. The V and J genes are TRBV5-1 and TRBJ1-1, with 7 bases lining up with TRBD1. Germline trimming cut 0 bases from V and 2 bases from J; bases unmatched to any gene: 7. The CDR3 runs 16 residues. Germline lookup yields CDR1 SGHRS and CDR2 YFSETQ. CDR3 coding DNA: TGCGCCAGCAGCTTGGCAGGGACAGACCTAAACACTGAAGCTTTCTTT. It is translated as CASSLAGTDLNTEAFF. Based on the CDR3 plus reference TRBV5-1 and TRBJ1-1, the full variable domain is KAGVTQTPRYLIKTRGQQVTLSCSPISGHRSVSWYQQTPGQGLQFLFEYFSETQRNKGNFPGRFSGRQFSNSRSEMNVSTLELGDSALYLCASSLAGTDLNTEAFFGQGTRLTVV.

The V call is TRBV18, the J call TRBJ2-7; D is perhaps TRBD1 (5 bases). Germline V gene data show CDR1 as KGHSH and CDR2 as LQKENI. V lost 3 bases, J lost 5 bases, and 8 bases lay in between. CDR3 length: 12 residues. The CDR3 sequence: CASSPGHNEQYF. The CDR3 nucleotides are TGTGCCAGCTCACCCGGACACAACGAGCAGTACTTC.

This sequence joins TRBV7-3 and TRBJ2-2, with D possibly being TRBD1 (6 bases). Looked up from germline, CDR1 is SGHTA and CDR2 is FQGTGA. V gave up 5 bases and J gave up 2 bases, with 18 bases separating them. The CDR3 consists of 17 residues. The CDR3 loop reads CASSPGPPDRNTGELFF. The DNA for the CDR3 is TGTGCCAGCAGCCCAGGCCCCCCGGACAGAAACACCGGGGAGCTGTTTTTT.

This chain uses TRBV5-1 with TRBJ2-7, with TRBD2 identical over 11 bases. V was clipped by 0 bases and J by 6 bases; unmatched bases: 14. The V gene's germline CDR1 is SGHRS and CDR2 YFSETQ. The CDR3 sequence is 18 residues long. The CDR3 region is CASSLATSGRNSDGEQYF. CDR3 DNA sequence: TGCGCCAGCAGCTTGGCAACTAGCGGGAGAAATAGTGACGGCGAGCAGTACTTC.

This clone was found a few times. This chain links TRBV2 with TRBJ1-1; a possible D gene is TRBD1 (6 bases). This CDR3 is 13 amino acids long. V lost 3 bases to trimming and J lost 4 bases, with 9 bases between them. CDR1 is SNHLY, CDR2 FYNNEI, per germline. In DNA, the CDR3 is TGTGCCAGCAGTGATGGGGGGCCCACTGAAGCTTTCTTT. This gives the protein CASSDGGPTEAFF.

The chain couples TRBV7-6 to TRBJ1-2; TRBD1 agrees at 8 bases. The germline V gene has CDR1 SGHVS and CDR2 FNYEAQ. V trimming: 0 bases; J trimming: 7 bases; junction bases outside the gene matches: 10. The CDR3 runs 16 residues. DNA for the CDR3: TGTGCCAGCAGCTTAGCTCCCCCCGGACAGGGTTCTGGCTACACCTTC. This codes for CASSLAPPGQGSGYTF. Filled out from reference TRBV7-6 and TRBJ1-2, the complete variable domain reads GAGVSQSPRYKVTKRGQDVALRCDPISGHVSLYWYRQALGQGPEFLTYFNYEAQQDKSGLPNDRFSAERPEGSISTLTIQRTEQRDSAMYRCASSLAPPGQGSGYTFGSGTRLTVV.

This clone appeared a single time. The CDR3 sequence: CASSVTGSSYEQYF. CDR3 in DNA: TGTGCCAGCAGTGTTACCGGGAGTAGCTACGAGCAGTACTTC. The chain recombines TRBV2 with TRBJ2-7; TRBD2 is a possible D gene (6 bases). CDR3 size: 14 residues. The germline V gene has CDR1 SNHLY and CDR2 FYNNEI. Trimming took off 4 bases at V and 3 bases at J, with 13 bases between the two ends.

The chain links TRBV29-1 to TRBJ1-3; the D gene is possibly TRBD1 (5 bases). V lost 4 bases to trimming and J lost 4 bases, with 17 bases between them. CDR3 size: 15 residues. The V gene's germline CDR1 is SQVTM and CDR2 ANQGSEA. CDR3 amino acids: CSVVVAGLYGNTIYF. The CDR3 coding sequence is TGCAGCGTTGTCGTGGCAGGGTTGTACGGAAACACCATATATTTT.

The J gene is TRBJ1-2, the V gene TRBV5-6, with no clear D. Trimming removed 4 bases at V and 0 bases at J, with 10 bases between. Germline loops: CDR1 SGHDT, CDR2 YYEEEE. The CDR3 has 14 amino acids. CDR3 loop: CASSPGLANYGYTF. CDR3 bases: TGTGCCAGCAGCCCGGGCCTAGCTAACTATGGCTACACCTTC.

The chain recombines TRBV7-9 with TRBJ2-1, with D maybe TRBD1 (5 bases). Per germline, CDR1 SEHNR and CDR2 FQNEAQ (reference sequence). The CDR3 runs to 13 residues. The ends were cut back, 3 bases at V and 7 bases at J, with 10 bases in the middle. This chain's CDR3 is CASSFVRANEQFF. CDR3 coding DNA: TGTGCCAGCAGCTTTGTCAGGGCAAATGAGCAGTTCTTC.

The chain employs TRBV18 and TRBJ2-7; D not certain. CDR1 is KGHSH, CDR2 LQKENI, per germline. V was trimmed by 2 bases and J by 0 bases, leaving 17 bases between them. CDR3 length: 17 amino acids. Here the CDR3 reads CASSPLELGGISYEQYF. CDR3 sequence (DNA): TGTGCCAGCTCACCATTAGAACTGGGTGGCATCTCCTACGAGCAGTACTTC.

The CDR3 reads CASREPQAGQYRTEAFF. CDR3 sequence (DNA): TGCGCCAGCAGGGAACCCCAGGCGGGCCAATATCGGACTGAAGCTTTCTTT. This rearrangement joins TRBV10-2 to TRBJ1-1; D call uncertain. The length of the CDR3 is 17 residues. Germline CDR1 and CDR2: WSHSY and SAAADI. V was trimmed by 6 bases and J by 5 bases, leaving 25 bases between them.